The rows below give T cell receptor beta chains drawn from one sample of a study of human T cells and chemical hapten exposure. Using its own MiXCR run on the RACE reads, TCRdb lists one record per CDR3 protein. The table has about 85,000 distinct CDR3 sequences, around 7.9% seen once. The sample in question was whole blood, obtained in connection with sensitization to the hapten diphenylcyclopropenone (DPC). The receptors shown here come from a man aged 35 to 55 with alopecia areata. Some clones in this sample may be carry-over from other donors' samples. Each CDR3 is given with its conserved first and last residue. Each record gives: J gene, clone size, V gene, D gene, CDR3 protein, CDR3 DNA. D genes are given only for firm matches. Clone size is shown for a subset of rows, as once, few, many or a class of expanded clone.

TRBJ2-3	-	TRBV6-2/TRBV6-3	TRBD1	CASRYEDRVTDTQYF	TGTGCCAGCAGATACGAGGACAGGGTCACAGATACGCAGTATTTT
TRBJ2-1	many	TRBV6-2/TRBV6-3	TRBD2	CASSSEREGRNEQFF	TGTGCCAGCAGTTCAGAGCGGGAGGGCCGCAATGAGCAGTTCTTC
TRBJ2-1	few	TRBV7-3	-	CASSLRGTSDEQFF	TGTGCCAGCAGCCTAAGGGGTACTAGTGATGAGCAGTTCTTC
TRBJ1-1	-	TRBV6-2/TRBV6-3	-	CATEAGLRGTEAFF	TGTGCCACAGAAGCAGGGTTGAGGGGCACTGAAGCTTTCTTT
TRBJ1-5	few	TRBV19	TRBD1	CASSRDRGARSNQPQHF	TGTGCCAGTAGTAGAGACAGGGGCGCCCGTAGCAATCAGCCCCAGCATTTT
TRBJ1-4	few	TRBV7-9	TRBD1	CASSPGQGLDEKLFF	TGTGCCAGCAGCCCTGGACAGGGCTTGGATGAAAAACTGTTTTTT
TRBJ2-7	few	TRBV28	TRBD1	CASKLRRQGGYEQYF	TGTGCCAGCAAACTCCGGAGACAGGGTGGCTACGAGCAGTACTTC
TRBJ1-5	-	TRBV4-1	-	CASSQDLSGVRQPQHF	TGCGCCAGCAGCCAAGATCTCTCCGGGGTTAGGCAGCCCCAGCATTTT
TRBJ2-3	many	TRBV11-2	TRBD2	CASSTGTSGRGSTDTQYF	TGTGCCAGCAGCACCGGGACTAGCGGGAGGGGGAGCACAGATACGCAGTATTTT
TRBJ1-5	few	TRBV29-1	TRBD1	CSVLDRPNQPQHF	TGCAGCGTCCTGGACAGGCCGAATCAGCCCCAGCATTTT
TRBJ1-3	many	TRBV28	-	CASSLDSRLTGNTIYF	TGTGCCAGCAGTTTAGATAGTCGTTTGACTGGAAACACCATATATTTT
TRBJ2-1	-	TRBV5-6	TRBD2	CASSLSGSGGPDEQFF	TGTGCCAGCAGCTTGAGTGGGTCGGGAGGGCCCGATGAGCAGTTCTTC
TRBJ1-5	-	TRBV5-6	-	CASSRLDSSLNQPQHF	TGTGCCAGCAGCCGATTGGACAGCAGTCTCAATCAGCCCCAGCATTTT